A single sample gave rise to the 17 T cell receptor beta chains below, sequenced in a study of cytomegalovirus exposure and HLA in healthy donors. PCR used 60 Vbeta primers and 13 Jbeta primers. TCRdb keeps only in-frame clones here, not all; method: immunoSEQ multiplex PCR. The repertoire holds roughly 290,000 clones, with over 70% as singletons. The sequenced sample was PBMCs. The receptors were sampled from a girl aged 2 to 10 in good health and CMV-seronegative.

Here the CDR3 DNA reads TGTGCCAGCAGAAGGTCTGTCCGGGTTAAAGAGACCCAGTACTTC. Its protein product is CASRRSVRVKETQYF. This rearrangement joins TRBV6-5 to TRBJ2-5; D remains unclear. The germline gives CDR1 MNHEY, CDR2 SVGAGI. The CDR3 spans 15 residues. V shed 6 bases and J shed 3 bases, with 17 bases lying between them.

This chain joins TRBV7-3 and TRBJ2-2; D is possibly TRBD2 (5 bases). The CDR3 extends over 13 amino acids. Trimming shortened V by 4 bases and J by 5 bases, and 8 bases separated the two germline ends. Per germline, CDR1 SGHTA and CDR2 FQGTGA. This chain's CDR3 is CASSSSRTGELFF. The CDR3 DNA sequence: TGTGCCAGCAGCTCTAGCAGGACCGGGGAGCTGTTTTTT.

In this sample, this clone turned up once. The chain couples TRBV20-1 to TRBJ2-2; a possible D gene is TRBD1 (5 bases). This CDR3 has 11 amino acids. Germline CDR1 reads DFQATT; CDR2 reads SNEGSKA (reference sequence). Trimming left V 6 bases short and J 9 bases short, with 11 bases between. The CDR3 loop reads CSAFREWELFF. The CDR3 bases are TGCAGTGCCTTCAGGGAATGGGAGCTGTTTTTT.

V gene TRBV5-1 combines with J gene TRBJ2-7; D may be TRBD1 (7 bases). The CDR3 covers 17 residues. The germline V gene encodes CDR1 SGHRS and CDR2 YFSETQ. The V end lost 4 bases, the J end lost 6 bases, and 26 bases lay between the germline ends. The CDR3 DNA follows: TGCGCCAGCAGCCACGTGGGACAGAAGTCTTCGGGGGCCGAGCAGTACTTC. It is translated as CASSHVGQKSSGAEQYF.

The chain joins TRBV28 to TRBJ1-5; D unresolved. Germline V gives CDR1 MDHEN, CDR2 SYDVKM. This CDR3 is built from 16 residues. V was trimmed by 5 bases and J by 2 bases, leaving 16 bases between them. CDR3 residues: CASSPAVYGCNQPQHF. CDR3 nucleotides: TGTGCCAGCAGTCCGGCGGTTTATGGTTGCAATCAGCCCCAGCATTTT.

V is TRBV6-6 and J is TRBJ1-3; D not certain. The V gene's germline CDR1 is MNHNY and CDR2 SVGAGI (reference sequence). The CDR3 has 12 amino acids. With 7 bases removed from V and 4 bases from J, the gap between germline ends came to 8 bases. CDR3 DNA sequence: TGTGCCAGCAATGGAGGCGGAAACACCATATATTTT. Translation gives CASNGGGNTIYF.

CDR3 bases: TGTGCCAGCAGCTGGACTAGCAGAGCAGATACGCAGTATTTT. This translates into CASSWTSRADTQYF. The chain employs TRBV2 and TRBJ2-3; the match to TRBD2 covers 8 bases. From germline, CDR1 is SNHLY and CDR2 FYNNEI. Trimming at V came to 6 bases and at J to 4 bases, leaving 6 bases not matched to a gene. The CDR3 length is 14 residues.

The chain links TRBV5-1 to TRBJ1-6; D is unclear. Germline loops: CDR1 SGHRS, CDR2 YFSETQ. CDR3 length: 19 residues. Trimming stripped 2 bases from V and 10 bases from J, with 28 bases between. The chain's CDR3 is CASSFAIAAHSKEGSPLHF. CDR3 bases: TGCGCCAGCAGCTTTGCAATCGCAGCCCATTCCAAGGAGGGATCACCCCTCCACTTT.

The chain carries TRBV4-1 and TRBJ2-7, with 9 bases matching TRBD1. There are 17 residues in the CDR3. Germline CDR1 MGHRA, CDR2 YSYEKL. V shed 4 bases, J shed 5 bases, and the junction held 15 bases outside the gene matches. The CDR3 loop is CASSRSKSGTGSHEQYF. CDR3 nucleotide sequence: TGCGCCAGCAGCCGCTCAAAAAGTGGGACAGGGAGCCACGAGCAGTACTTC.

This clone was seen only once. V and J are TRBV7-8 and TRBJ1-2, with a tentative D call TRBD1 (5 bases). Germline CDR1 and CDR2: SGHVS and FQNEAQ. V lost 5 bases to trimming and J lost 5 bases, with 15 bases between them. The CDR3 length is 14 residues. CDR3 region: CASSPAGRIYGYTF. The CDR3 DNA follows: TGTGCCAGCAGCCCGGCGGGACGGATATATGGCTACACCTTC.

This sequence joins TRBV30 and TRBJ1-5, with a tentative D call TRBD1 (6 bases). Germline lookup yields CDR1 GTSNPN and CDR2 SVGIG (reference sequence). There are 15 residues in the CDR3. V was pared by 2 bases and J by 0 bases, with 11 bases between. DNA for the CDR3: TGTGCCTGGAGTAAGGGGGGGCATAGCAATCAGCCCCAGCATTTT. This sequence encodes CAWSKGGHSNQPQHF. Complete variable domain (other parts from reference TRBV30 and TRBJ1-5): SQTIHQWPATLVQPVGSPLSLECTVEGTSNPNLYWYRQAAGRGLQLLFYSVGIGQISSEVPQNLSASRPQDRQFILSSKKLLLSDSGFYLCAWSKGGHSNQPQHFGDGTRLSIL.

This clone is a singleton in its sample. The genes are TRBV19 and TRBJ2-1, with 15 bases identical to TRBD2. Germline lookup yields CDR1 LNHDA and CDR2 SQIVND (reference sequence). With V trimmed by 6 bases and J by 7 bases, 13 bases remained unmatched. CDR3 size: 18 residues. The CDR3 region is CASSAGTSGGIDLNEQFF. The CDR3 region has the DNA TGTGCCAGTAGCGCAGGGACTAGCGGGGGGATTGATCTGAATGAGCAGTTCTTC.

This sequence joins TRBV7-9 and TRBJ2-7; D may be TRBD1 (6 bases). Germline V CDR1 and CDR2: SEHNR, FQNEAQ (reference sequence). V lost 5 bases to trimming and J lost 2 bases, with 19 bases between them. The CDR3 is 16 amino acids. CDR3 region: CASSRTQRQDAYEQYF. In DNA, the CDR3 is TGTGCCAGCAGCCGCACACAGAGACAGGACGCCTACGAGCAGTACTTC.

Only a few counts were recorded for this clone. J is TRBJ2-7 and V is TRBV30; D may be TRBD1 (5 bases). V was trimmed by 3 bases and J by 5 bases, leaving 14 bases between them. CDR1 and CDR2 from the germline V gene are GTSNPN and SVGIG (reference sequence). This CDR3 is 13 amino acids long. The CDR3 DNA is TGTGCCTGGAGGGTCGGCAGGGCCCACGAGCAGTACTTC. Encoded protein: CAWRVGRAHEQYF. Combining the CDR3 with reference TRBV30 and TRBJ2-7 gives the whole variable domain SQTIHQWPATLVQPVGSPLSLECTVEGTSNPNLYWYRQAAGRGLQLLFYSVGIGQISSEVPQNLSASRPQDRQFILSSKKLLLSDSGFYLCAWRVGRAHEQYFGPGTRLTVT.

V and J are TRBV11-1 and TRBJ1-6; a possible D gene is TRBD1 (6 bases). Between the trimmed V and J ends, which lost 3 bases and 8 bases, there was a span of 11 bases. Germline loops: CDR1 SGHAT, CDR2 FQDESV (reference sequence). The CDR3 totals 14 residues. The CDR3 here is CASSFNRVDSPLHF. The DNA of the CDR3 is TGTGCCAGCAGCTTTAACAGGGTCGATTCACCCCTCCACTTT.

The rearrangement links TRBV18 to TRBJ2-7, with 11 bases identical to TRBD1. CDR1 KGHSH and CDR2 LQKENI come from the germline V gene. The ends lost 6 bases at V and 1 base at J; junction bases unmatched: 5. The CDR3 has 15 residues. CDR3 protein: CASSQGTGGSYEQYF. The CDR3 DNA reads as TGTGCCAGCTCCCAAGGGACAGGGGGATCCTACGAGCAGTACTTC.

This clone came up a few times. The V gene is TRBV9, the J gene TRBJ2-1; 7 bases are shared with TRBD2. The CDR3 spans 12 residues. Germline assignment: CDR1 SGDLS and CDR2 YYNGEE. With 3 bases clipped from V and 9 bases from J, the junction kept 3 bases outside the gene matches. CDR3 loop: CASSAGGAEQFF. CDR3 nucleotides: TGTGCCAGCAGCGCGGGAGGCGCTGAGCAGTTCTTC. The whole variable domain, filled in from reference TRBV9 and TRBJ2-1, reads DSGVTQTPKHLITATGQRVTLRCSPRSGDLSVYWYQQSLDQGLQFLIQYYNGEERAKGNILERFSAQQFPDLHSELNLSSLELGDSALYFCASSAGGAEQFFGPGTRLTVL.